This TCR beta chain was observed in a study of T cell responses to AZD1222 COVID-19 vaccine. Study findings and constraints: After the peak T cell response, and only then, were repertoires sampled.

Germline trimming cut 6 bases from V and 2 bases from J; bases unmatched to any gene: 13. From germline, CDR1 is SGHTA and CDR2 FQGTGA. The CDR3 loop spans 18 amino acids. Assay used: immunoSEQ multiplex PCR; TCRdb lists only in-frame clones, some missing. The sample lists some 150,000 clones; around 90% were seen once. Of note for this clone: The antigen remains unidentified.

Second-dose intervals of approximately 4 or approximately 12 weeks were pooled. This TCR derives from an adult who received the AZD1222 COVID-19 vaccine. The sample consisted of peripheral blood, taken 28 days after the second AZD1222 dose. The V and J genes are TRBV7-3 and TRBJ2-1, with TRBD2 identical over 10 bases. The CDR3 loop is CASSSTSGSSGTYNEQFF. The CDR3, as DNA: TGTGCCAGCAGTTCGACTAGCGGGTCCTCCGGTACCTACAATGAGCAGTTCTTC.